This T cell receptor (beta chain) was identified during a study of cytomegalovirus exposure and HLA in healthy donors. In the study overall: The Caucasian-associated ancestry cluster contained about four fifths of the approximately 390 genotyped donors.

13 Jbeta primers and 60 Vbeta primers were used for the PCR. Profiling relied on immunoSEQ multiplex PCR, and the TCRdb table lists in-frame clones only, not all of them. The data hold roughly 200,000 clones, with roughly 89% observed a single time. Findings of the study overall: Some V segments could not be told apart, so they were left out, TRBV6-2 and TRBV6-3 among them. Many donors carried some public TCRs, although rarity characterized most TCR sequences.

This clone was seen only once. What it binds is not known. CDR1 and CDR2 from the germline V gene are LGHNA and YNFKEQ. V lost 1 base to trimming and J lost 3 bases; unmatched junction nucleotides: 6. This CDR3 spans 17 amino acids. Sequencing was done on a sample of PBMCs. This chain joins TRBV4-2 and TRBJ2-1, with TRBD2 identical over 10 bases. This clonotype was sampled from a woman aged 18-29 years in good health and CMV-seronegative. CDR3 sequence (DNA): TGTGCCAGCAGCCAAGCCCAAGGACTAGCGGACTACAATGAGCAGTTCTTC. This translates into CASSQAQGLADYNEQFF.